This T cell receptor (beta chain) stems from a study of T cells after yellow fever vaccination. TCRdb analysed the 5' RACE reads with MiXCR anew, one entry per CDR3 protein. The top ten hold around 14% of the sample, which has 620,000 or so distinct CDR3 sequences, 9% to 15% seen once. CDR3 length equals 14 residues. Trimming took 5 bases from V and 7 from J, leaving 18 bases between them. CDR1 and CDR2 from the germline V gene are GTSNPN and SVGIG (reference sequence). The rearrangement joins TRBV30 to TRBJ2-1, with D perhaps matching TRBD1 (5 bases). The sequencing here drew on PBMCs, taken on the day of the yellow fever booster vaccination. This clonotype was obtained from a man aged 25 to 40 who received the YFV17D yellow fever vaccine. CDR3 bases: TGTGCCTGGGAAGGGGCTACCGTAAGGAATGAGCAGTTCTTC. It encodes CAWEGATVRNEQFF.